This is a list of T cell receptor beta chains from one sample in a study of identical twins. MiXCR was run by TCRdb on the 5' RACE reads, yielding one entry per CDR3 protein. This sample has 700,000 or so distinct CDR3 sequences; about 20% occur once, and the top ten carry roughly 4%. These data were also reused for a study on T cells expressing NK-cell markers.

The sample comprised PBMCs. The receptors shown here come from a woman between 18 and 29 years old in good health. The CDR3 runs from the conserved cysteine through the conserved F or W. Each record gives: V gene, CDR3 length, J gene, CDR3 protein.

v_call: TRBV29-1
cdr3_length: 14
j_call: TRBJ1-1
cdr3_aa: CSTTGHTGNTEAFF

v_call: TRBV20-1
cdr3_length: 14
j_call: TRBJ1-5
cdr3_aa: CSARDLGGGGPQHF

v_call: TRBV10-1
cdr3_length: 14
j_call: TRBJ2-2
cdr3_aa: CASSRTGGTGELFF

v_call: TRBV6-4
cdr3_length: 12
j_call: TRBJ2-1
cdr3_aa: CASSGLEGEQFF

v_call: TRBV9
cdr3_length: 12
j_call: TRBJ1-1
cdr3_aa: CASSRGYTEAFF

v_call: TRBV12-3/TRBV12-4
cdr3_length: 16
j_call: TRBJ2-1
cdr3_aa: CASSFVGRDPPNEQFF

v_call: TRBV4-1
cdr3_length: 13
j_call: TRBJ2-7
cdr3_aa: CASSPLEGGEQYF

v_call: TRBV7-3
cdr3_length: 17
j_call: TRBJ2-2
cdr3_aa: CASSKKDGPYHTGELFF

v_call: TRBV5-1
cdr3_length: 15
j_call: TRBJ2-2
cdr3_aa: CASSSTGANTGELFF

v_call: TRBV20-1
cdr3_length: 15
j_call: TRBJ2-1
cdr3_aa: CSARKTSGVRNEQFF

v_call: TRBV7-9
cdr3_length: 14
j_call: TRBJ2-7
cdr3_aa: CASSPRDRGYEQYF

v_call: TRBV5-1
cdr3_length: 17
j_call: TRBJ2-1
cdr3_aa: CASSLEAGGLSYNEQFF

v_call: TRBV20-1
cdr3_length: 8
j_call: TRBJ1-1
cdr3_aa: CSARPAFF

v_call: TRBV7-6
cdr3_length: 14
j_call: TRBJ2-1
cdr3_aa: CASSLVFEGNEQFF

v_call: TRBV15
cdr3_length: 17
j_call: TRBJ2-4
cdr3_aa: CATSRSRLAGAFAIQYF

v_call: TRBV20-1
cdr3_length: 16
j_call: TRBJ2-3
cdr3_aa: CSAISRLAGPTDTQYF

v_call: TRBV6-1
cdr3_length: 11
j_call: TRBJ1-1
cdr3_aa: CASPGADRAFF

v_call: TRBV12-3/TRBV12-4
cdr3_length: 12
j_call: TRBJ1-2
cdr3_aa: CASSLVGLRYTF

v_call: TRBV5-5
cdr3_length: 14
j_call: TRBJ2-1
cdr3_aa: CASSLDRVVNEQFF

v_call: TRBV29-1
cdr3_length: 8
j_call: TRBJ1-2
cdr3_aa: CRRRGYTF

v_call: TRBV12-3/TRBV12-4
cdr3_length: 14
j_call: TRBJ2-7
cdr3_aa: CASSFDWVPDEQYF

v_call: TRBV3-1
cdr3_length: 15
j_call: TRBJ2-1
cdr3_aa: CASSQDASSYNEQFF

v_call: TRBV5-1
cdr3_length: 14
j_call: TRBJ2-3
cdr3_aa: CASTGVIGTDTQYF

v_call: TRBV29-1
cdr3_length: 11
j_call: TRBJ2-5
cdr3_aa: CSVAVQETQYF

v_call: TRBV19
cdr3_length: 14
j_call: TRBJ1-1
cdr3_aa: CASLLTAGDTEAFF

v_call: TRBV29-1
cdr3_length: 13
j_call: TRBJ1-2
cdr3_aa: CSVVWGGNYGYTF

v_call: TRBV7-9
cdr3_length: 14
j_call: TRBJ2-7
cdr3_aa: CASSRRLQDYEQYF

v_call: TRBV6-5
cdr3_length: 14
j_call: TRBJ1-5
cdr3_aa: CASSYSVDGQPQHF

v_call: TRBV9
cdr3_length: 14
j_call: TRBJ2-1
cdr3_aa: CASSAATRLYEQFF

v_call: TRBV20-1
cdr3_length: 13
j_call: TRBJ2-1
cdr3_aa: CSASRAAYNEQFF

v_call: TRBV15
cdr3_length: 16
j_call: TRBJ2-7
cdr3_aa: CATSPYGGTISYEQYF

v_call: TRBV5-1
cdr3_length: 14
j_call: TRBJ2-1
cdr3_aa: CASLPTNPGNEQFF

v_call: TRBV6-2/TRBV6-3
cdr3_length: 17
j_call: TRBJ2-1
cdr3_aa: CASSRGRSSGRYNEQFF

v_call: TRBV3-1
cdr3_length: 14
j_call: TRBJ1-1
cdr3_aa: CASSPFGENTEAFF